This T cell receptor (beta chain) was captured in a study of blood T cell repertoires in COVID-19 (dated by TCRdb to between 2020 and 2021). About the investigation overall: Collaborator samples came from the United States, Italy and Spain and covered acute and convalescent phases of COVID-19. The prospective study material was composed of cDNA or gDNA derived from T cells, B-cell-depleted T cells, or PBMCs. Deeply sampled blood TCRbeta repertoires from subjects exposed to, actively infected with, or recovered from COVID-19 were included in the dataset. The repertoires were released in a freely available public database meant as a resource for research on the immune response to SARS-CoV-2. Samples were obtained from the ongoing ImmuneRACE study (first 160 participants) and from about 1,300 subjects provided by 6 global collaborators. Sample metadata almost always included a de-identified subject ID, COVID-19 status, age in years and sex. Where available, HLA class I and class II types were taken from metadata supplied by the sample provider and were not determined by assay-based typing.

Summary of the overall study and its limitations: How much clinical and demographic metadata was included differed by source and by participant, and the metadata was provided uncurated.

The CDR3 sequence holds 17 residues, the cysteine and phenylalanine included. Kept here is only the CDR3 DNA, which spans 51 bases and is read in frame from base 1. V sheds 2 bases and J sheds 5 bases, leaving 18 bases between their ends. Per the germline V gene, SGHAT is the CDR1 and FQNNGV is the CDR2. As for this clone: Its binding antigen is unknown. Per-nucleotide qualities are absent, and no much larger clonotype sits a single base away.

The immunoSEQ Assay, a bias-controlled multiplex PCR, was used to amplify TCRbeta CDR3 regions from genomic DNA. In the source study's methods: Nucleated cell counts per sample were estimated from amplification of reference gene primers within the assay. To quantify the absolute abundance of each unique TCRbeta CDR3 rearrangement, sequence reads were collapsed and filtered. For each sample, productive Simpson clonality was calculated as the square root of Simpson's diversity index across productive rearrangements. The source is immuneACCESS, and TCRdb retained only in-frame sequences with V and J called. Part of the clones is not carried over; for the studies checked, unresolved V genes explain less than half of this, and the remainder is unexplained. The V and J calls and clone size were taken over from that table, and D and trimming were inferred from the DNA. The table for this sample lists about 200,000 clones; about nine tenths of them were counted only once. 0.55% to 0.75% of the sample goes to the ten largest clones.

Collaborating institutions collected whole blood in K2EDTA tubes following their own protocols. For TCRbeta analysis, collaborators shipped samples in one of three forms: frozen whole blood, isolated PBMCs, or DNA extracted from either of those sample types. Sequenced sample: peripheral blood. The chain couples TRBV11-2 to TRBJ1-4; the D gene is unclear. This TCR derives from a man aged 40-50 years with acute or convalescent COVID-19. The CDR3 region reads CASSLSGNVAQNEKLFF. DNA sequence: TGTGCCAGCAGCTTATCCGGGAACGTCGCACAAAATGAAAAACTGTTTTTT.